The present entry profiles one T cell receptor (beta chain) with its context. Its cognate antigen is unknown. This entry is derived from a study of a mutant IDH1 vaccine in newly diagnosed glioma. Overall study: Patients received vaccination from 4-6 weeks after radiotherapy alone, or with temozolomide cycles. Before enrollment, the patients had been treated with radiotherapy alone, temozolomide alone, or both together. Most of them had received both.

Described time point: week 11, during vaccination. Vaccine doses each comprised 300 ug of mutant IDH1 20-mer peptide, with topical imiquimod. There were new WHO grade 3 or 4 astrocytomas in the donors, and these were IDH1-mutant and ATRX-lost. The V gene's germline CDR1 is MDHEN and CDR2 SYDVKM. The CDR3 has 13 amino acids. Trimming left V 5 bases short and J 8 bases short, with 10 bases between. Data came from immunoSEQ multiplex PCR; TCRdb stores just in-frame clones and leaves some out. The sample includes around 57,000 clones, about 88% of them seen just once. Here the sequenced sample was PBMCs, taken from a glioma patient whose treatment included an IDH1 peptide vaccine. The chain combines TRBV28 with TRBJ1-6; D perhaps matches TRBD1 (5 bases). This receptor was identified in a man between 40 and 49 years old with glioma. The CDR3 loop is CASSGGLYSPLHF. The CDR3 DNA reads TGTGCCAGCAGTGGGGGACTCTATTCACCCCTCCACTTT.